This entry features one T cell receptor beta chain sequence. Its antigen is undetermined. The sample belongs to a study of shared clonotypes between healthy human individuals. Whole-study results and caveats: The represented genetic and exposure-history diversity was limited by the small number of donors.

PBMC DNA, left unsorted, was sequenced on ten immunoSEQ deep assay plates. Methods used by the authors: Filtering differed because ImmunoSEQ produced junction-only sequences that carried no quality scores. Only in-frame clones appear in the TCRdb table, and some are missing; sequencing was by immunoSEQ multiplex PCR. The V and J calls and clone size were taken over from that table, and D and trimming were inferred from the DNA. The repertoire holds 400,000 to 500,000 clones, around three quarters seen once, with 12% in the top ten. Between the trimmed V and J ends, which lost 10 bases and 6 bases, there was a span of 21 bases. This CDR3 spans 15 amino acids. Germline CDR1 and CDR2: SNHLY and FYNNEI.

This chain uses TRBV2 with TRBJ1-4; maybe TRBD1 (6 bases). Sequencing was performed on PBMCs. This clonotype was obtained from a woman aged 35 to 49 in good health. Some clones in this sample may be carry-over from other donors' samples. CDR3 sequence (DNA): TGTGCCATCCGAGAGCCTCAGGGGCTTTATGAAAAACTGTTTTTT. The encoded protein is CAIREPQGLYEKLFF.